This T cell receptor (beta chain) was sequenced for a study of neoadjuvant nivolumab and ipilimumab in lung cancer. Only in-frame clones appear in the TCRdb table, and some are missing; sequencing was by immunoSEQ multiplex PCR. The repertoire holds 25,000 to 30,000 clones, 80% seen once, with under 8% in the top ten. V gave up 1 base and J gave up 5 bases, with 11 bases separating them. This CDR3 comprises 15 residues. Germline V lookup: CDR1 LGHNA, CDR2 YNFKEQ. Sequenced material: peripheral blood, taken before neoadjuvant nivolumab, alone or with ipilimumab. The receptor comes from an adult with non-small cell lung cancer. The chain combines TRBV4-2 with TRBJ1-4; D not certain. CDR3 sequence: CASSQGDKENEKLFF. DNA of the CDR3: TGTGCCAGCAGCCAAGGGGATAAGGAAAATGAAAAACTGTTTTTT.